The 20 T cell receptor beta chains listed next were all sequenced from one sample in a study of Graves' ophthalmopathy and Graves' hyperthyroidism. The sequenced template was RNA, covering the TCR beta CDR3 region. The library came from an HTBI-primed first-round RT-PCR and a second-round multiplex PCR. One entry per CDR3 protein, called by TCRdb with MiXCR from the multiplex PCR reads. The sample holds some 750,000 distinct CDR3 sequences, roughly 41% seen once. Sequencing input: peripheral blood. The receptor source for this set is an adult man with Graves' ophthalmopathy.

As for this clonotype: Possible read error: a much larger clone is one base away. CDR3 amino acids: CAIRGLAGGTQYF. The CDR3 DNA reads TGTGCCATCAGGGGACTAGCGGGAGGGACCCAGTACTTC. The rearrangement joins TRBV10-3 to TRBJ2-5, with TRBD2 identical over 15 bases. Germline V gene lookup returns CDR1 ENHRY and CDR2 SYGVKD. The trim removed 6 bases at V and 7 bases at J, leaving 0 bases unmatched. This CDR3 has 13 amino acids.

This sequence joins TRBV7-9 and TRBJ2-6; D is unresolved. Looked up from germline, CDR1 is SEHNR and CDR2 is FQNEAQ (reference sequence). CDR3 length: 16 residues. Trimming pared 5 bases from V and 2 bases from J, leaving 13 bases between. CDR3 coding DNA: TGTGCCAGCAGCCAAGCCGCGGCCACTGGGGCCAACGTCCTGACTTTC. Its protein is CASSQAAATGANVLTF.

The J gene is TRBJ1-5, the V gene TRBV5-4, with no clear D. V was cut by 3 bases and J by 7 bases, with 11 bases left in between. Germline V gives CDR1 SGHNT, CDR2 YYREEE (reference sequence). The CDR3 sequence is 13 residues long. CDR3 in amino acids: CASSSTPEQPQHF. In DNA form, the CDR3 reads TGTGCCAGCAGCTCCACGCCGGAACAGCCCCAGCATTTT.

Here the CDR3 DNA reads TGTGCCAGCGGCATAATCGGACGCTGGGCCAACGTCCTGACTTTC. As protein: CASGIIGRWANVLTF. The V gene is TRBV7-2, the J gene TRBJ2-6; no clear D gene. With 8 bases removed from V and 5 bases from J, the gap between germline ends came to 16 bases. The CDR3 covers 15 residues. From germline, CDR1 is SGHTA and CDR2 FQGNSA.

This clonotype was seen a handful of times. V usage is TRBV25-1 and J usage is TRBJ1-2, with 7 bases that match TRBD1. From germline, CDR1 is MGHDK and CDR2 SYGVNS. CDR3 length equals 16 residues. V lost 5 bases, J lost 4 bases, and 13 bases stayed unmatched. In nucleotides, the CDR3 is TGTGCCAGCAGTTTTAAGGTCCCAGGGGGAGGCTATGGCTACACCTTC. Its protein product is CASSFKVPGGGYGYTF.

The sample holds many counts of this clonotype. This sequence joins TRBV7-9 and TRBJ1-4, with D hard to call. The CDR3 is made up of 14 amino acids. Per germline, CDR1 SEHNR and CDR2 FQNEAQ (reference sequence). Trimming pared 4 bases from V and 6 bases from J, leaving 12 bases between. The CDR3 sequence: CASSSRRRDEKLFF. The DNA of the CDR3 is TGTGCCAGCAGCTCCAGACGGCGCGATGAAAAACTGTTTTTT. Using reference TRBV7-9 and TRBJ1-4 for the parts outside the CDR3, the full variable domain is DTGVSQNPRHKITKRGQNVTFRCDPISEHNRLYWYRQTLGQGPEFLTYFQNEAQLEKSRLLSDRFSAERPKGSFSTLEIQRTEQGDSAMYLCASSSRRRDEKLFFGSGTQLSVL.

The chain uses TRBV7-9 and TRBJ2-2, with TRBD1 as a possible D gene (6 bases). Germline V gene sequence: CDR1 SEHNR, CDR2 FQNEAQ (reference sequence). The ends were cut back, 6 bases at V and 2 bases at J, with 16 bases in the middle. The CDR3 loop spans 16 amino acids. The DNA of the CDR3 is TGTGCCAGCAGTGCGACAGGATTCCCTAACACCGGGGAGCTGTTTTTT. It encodes CASSATGFPNTGELFF.

The CDR3 nucleotides are TGTGCCACCAGCGCCCCACAAGCGCGGGTGCAGTTCTTC. Protein sequence: CATSAPQARVQFF. This chain links TRBV15 with TRBJ2-5; a weak D match, TRBD2 (5 bases). The J call may be incorrect, as the DNA end agrees better with TRBJ2-1. This CDR3 region has 13 residues. In germline, CDR1 is LNHNV, CDR2 YYDKDF (reference sequence).

This clonotype occurred a few times. V gene TRBV5-1 combines with J gene TRBJ1-2; TRBD1 aligns across 7 bases. The germline gives CDR1 SGHRS, CDR2 YFSETQ. The CDR3 is made up of 14 amino acids. V lost 7 bases and J lost 0; bases outside the gene matches: 6. As DNA, the CDR3 is TGCGCCAGCGGCGAACAGGGGACTAACTATGGCTACACCTTC. Translating gives CASGEQGTNYGYTF.

As for this clonotype: The junction departs from germline at one end; a sequencing error may be responsible. The chain is built from TRBV25-1 and TRBJ1-2; the D gene is possibly TRBD1 (5 bases). Germline assignment: CDR1 MGHDK and CDR2 SYGVNS. The CDR3 sequence is 15 residues long. The CDR3 region is CASSQGWGENYGYTF. As DNA, the CDR3 is TGCGCCAGCAGCCAAGGATGGGGGGAGAACTATGGCTACACCTTC.

This chain uses TRBV25-1 with TRBJ1-1, with D perhaps matching TRBD1 (5 bases). The CDR3 is 16 residues long. Between the trimmed V and J ends, which lost 8 bases and 3 bases, there was a span of 22 bases. The V gene's germline CDR1 is MGHDK and CDR2 SYGVNS. Here the CDR3 reads CASVEGAGPLDTEAFF. The CDR3 DNA reads TGTGCCAGCGTTGAAGGGGCTGGGCCGTTGGACACTGAAGCTTTCTTT.

This chain connects TRBV6-5 to TRBJ2-5, with a possible D match to TRBD2 (6 bases). The CDR3 totals 14 residues. V lost 6 bases and J 7 bases, leaving 18 bases between the germline ends. Per the germline V gene, CDR1 is MNHEY and CDR2 is SVGAGI. CDR3 in amino acids: CASSLLGGIGTQYF. CDR3 coding DNA: TGTGCCAGCAGCCTCCTGGGCGGGATCGGGACCCAGTACTTC.

About this clonotype itself: Given a much more abundant clone one base away, this may be a read error. The chain joins TRBV11-1 to TRBJ1-6; the match to TRBD1 covers 10 bases. The CDR3 totals 15 residues. CDR1 SGHAT and CDR2 FQDESV come from the germline V gene (reference sequence). In DNA, the CDR3 is TGTGCCCGCAGCCCAGACAGGGGGCAGCGTTCACCCCTCCACTTT. Residues: CARSPDRGQRSPLHF.

Note on this clonotype: The DNA is omitted, as the CDR3 cannot be located on it reliably, and the CDR3 follows TCRdb's listing. V gene TRBV7-2 combines with J gene TRBJ1-5; whether TRBD1, the table's D call, matches the DNA was not checked. 14 amino acids form the CDR3, both terminal residues included. CDR1 is SGHTA and CDR2 is FQGNSA in the germline V gene. The CDR3 protein is CASSWAAGTAYEHF.

The rearrangement uses TRBV7-2 and TRBJ2-7; 8 nucleotides agree with TRBD1. CDR3 length: 15 residues. Germline V lookup: CDR1 SGHTA, CDR2 FQGNSA. Losses at the gene ends were 5 bases for V and 0 bases for J; bases not matched to a gene: 6. CDR3 residues: CASSPGQGYSYEQYF. In DNA, the CDR3 is TGTGCCAGCAGCCCCGGACAGGGATACTCCTACGAGCAGTACTTC. Combining the CDR3 with reference TRBV7-2 and TRBJ2-7 gives the whole variable domain GAGVSQSPSNKVTEKGKDVELRCDPISGHTALYWYRQSLGQGLEFLIYFQGNSAPDKSGLPSDRFSAERTGGSVSTLTIQRTQQEDSAVYLCASSPGQGYSYEQYFGPGTRLTVT.

The J gene is TRBJ2-7, the V gene TRBV7-2, with TRBD1 matching 8 bases. In germline, CDR1 is SGHTA, CDR2 FQGNSA. CDR3 length equals 13 residues. With 5 bases clipped from V and 5 bases from J, the junction kept 5 bases outside the gene matches. The CDR3 spells CASSPWTGNEQYF. As DNA, the CDR3 is TGTGCCAGCAGCCCTTGGACAGGGAACGAGCAGTACTTC.

CDR3 bases: TGTGCCAGCTCACCGAGGAATACAGGGAGGGATCAGCCCCAGCATTTT. Residues: CASSPRNTGRDQPQHF. J is TRBJ1-5 and V is TRBV25-1; maybe TRBD1 (6 bases). Per the germline V gene, CDR1 is MGHDK and CDR2 is SYGVNS. The CDR3 is 16 amino acids. V dropped 8 bases and J dropped 5 bases, with 22 bases sitting between them. Using reference TRBV25-1 and TRBJ1-5 for the parts outside the CDR3, the full variable domain is EADIYQTPRYLVIGTGKKITLECSQTMGHDKMYWYQQDPGMELHLIHYSYGVNSTEKGDLSSESTVSRIRTEHFPLTLESARPSHTSQYLCASSPRNTGRDQPQHFGDGTRLSIL.

This clonotype appeared a few times. The V gene is TRBV12-5, the J gene TRBJ2-7, with unresolved D. V was trimmed by 2 bases and J by 6 bases, leaving 14 bases between them. Germline V gene data show CDR1 as LGHNT and CDR2 as FRNRAP. This CDR3 comprises 14 residues. CDR3 sequence: CASGLYVWGREQYF. For the CDR3, the DNA is TGTGCTAGTGGTTTGTACGTTTGGGGTCGCGAGCAGTACTTC.

This clonotype was counted ten times or more. V is TRBV2 and J is TRBJ2-5, with 8 positions matching TRBD2. Germline lookup yields CDR1 SNHLY and CDR2 FYNNEI. Trimming at V came to 2 bases and at J to 4 bases, leaving 9 bases not matched to a gene. The length of the CDR3 is 16 residues. The CDR3 coding sequence is TGTGCCAGCAGTGAAATGGACGGGGGGGCCTCAGAGACCCAGTACTTC. It yields the protein CASSEMDGGASETQYF. Full variable domain (remainder filled in from reference TRBV2 and TRBJ2-5): EPEVTQTPSHQVTQMGQEVILRCVPISNHLYFYWYRQILGQKVEFLVSFYNNEISEKSEIFDDQFSVERPDGSNFTLKIRSTKLEDSAMYFCASSEMDGGASETQYFGPGTRLLVL.

Many counts were recorded for this clonotype. Here the CDR3 DNA reads TGTGCCAGCAGCCAAAGGCCTACAGCTGGCTACACCTTC. Translating it yields CASSQRPTAGYTF. The chain couples TRBV14 to TRBJ1-2; no definite D call. The CDR3 consists of 13 residues. The V end was cut by 2 bases, the J end by 7 bases, with 11 bases between. Germline loops: CDR1 SGHDN, CDR2 FVKESK.